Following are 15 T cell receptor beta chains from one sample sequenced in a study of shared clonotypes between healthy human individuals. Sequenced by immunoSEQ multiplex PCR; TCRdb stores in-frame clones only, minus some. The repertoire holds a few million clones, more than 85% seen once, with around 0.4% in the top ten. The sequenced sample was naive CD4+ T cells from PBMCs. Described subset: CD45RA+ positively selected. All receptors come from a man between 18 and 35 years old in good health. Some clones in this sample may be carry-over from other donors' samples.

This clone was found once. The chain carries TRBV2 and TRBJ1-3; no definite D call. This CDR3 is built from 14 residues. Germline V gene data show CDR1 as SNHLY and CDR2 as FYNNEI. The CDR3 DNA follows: TGTGCAGGGCGGGCGGGCTTCTCTGGAAACACCATATATTTT. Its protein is CAGRAGFSGNTIYF.

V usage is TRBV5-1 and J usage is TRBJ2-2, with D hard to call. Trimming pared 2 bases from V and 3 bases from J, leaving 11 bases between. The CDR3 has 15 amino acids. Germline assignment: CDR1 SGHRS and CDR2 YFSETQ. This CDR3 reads CASSFGGGYTGELFF. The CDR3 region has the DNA TGCGCCAGCAGCTTCGGTGGTGGCTACACCGGGGAGCTGTTTTTT.

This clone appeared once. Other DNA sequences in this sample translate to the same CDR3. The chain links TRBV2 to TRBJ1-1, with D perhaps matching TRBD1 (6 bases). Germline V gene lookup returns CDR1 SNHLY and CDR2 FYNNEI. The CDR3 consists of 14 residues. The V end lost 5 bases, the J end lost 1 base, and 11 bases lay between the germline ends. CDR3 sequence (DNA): TGTGCCAGCAGTTCTACAGGGAGGAACACTGAAGCTTTCTTT. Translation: CASSSTGRNTEAFF.

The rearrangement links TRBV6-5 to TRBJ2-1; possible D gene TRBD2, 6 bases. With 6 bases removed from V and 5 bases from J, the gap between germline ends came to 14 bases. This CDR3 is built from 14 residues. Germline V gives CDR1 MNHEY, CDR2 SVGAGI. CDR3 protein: CASRSGYINNEQFF. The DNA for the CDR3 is TGTGCCAGCAGAAGCGGGTACATAAACAATGAGCAGTTCTTC.

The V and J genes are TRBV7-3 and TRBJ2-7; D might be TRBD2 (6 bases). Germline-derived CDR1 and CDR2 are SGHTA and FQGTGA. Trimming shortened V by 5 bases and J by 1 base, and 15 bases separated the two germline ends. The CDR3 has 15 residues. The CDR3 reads CASSRRVAASYEQYF. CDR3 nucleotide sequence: TGTGCCAGCAGCCGACGGGTAGCGGCATCCTACGAGCAGTACTTC.

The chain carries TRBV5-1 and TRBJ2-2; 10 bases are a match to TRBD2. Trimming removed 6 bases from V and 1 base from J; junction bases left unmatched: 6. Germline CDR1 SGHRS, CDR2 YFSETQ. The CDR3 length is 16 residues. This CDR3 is CASTGLADLNTGELFF. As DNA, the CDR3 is TGCGCCAGCACAGGACTAGCGGACTTGAACACCGGGGAGCTGTTTTTT.

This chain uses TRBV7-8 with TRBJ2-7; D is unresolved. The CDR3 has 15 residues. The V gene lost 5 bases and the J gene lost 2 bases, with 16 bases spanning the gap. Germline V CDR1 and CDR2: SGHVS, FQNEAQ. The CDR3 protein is CASSPRPAAPYEQYF. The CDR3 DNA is TGTGCCAGCAGCCCCCGGCCTGCGGCCCCCTACGAGCAGTACTTC. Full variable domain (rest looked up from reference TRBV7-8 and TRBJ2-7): GAGVSQSPRYKVAKRGQDVALRCDPISGHVSLFWYQQALGQGPEFLTYFQNEAQLDKSGLPSDRFFAERPEGSVSTLKIQRTQQEDSAVYLCASSPRPAAPYEQYFGPGTRLTVT.

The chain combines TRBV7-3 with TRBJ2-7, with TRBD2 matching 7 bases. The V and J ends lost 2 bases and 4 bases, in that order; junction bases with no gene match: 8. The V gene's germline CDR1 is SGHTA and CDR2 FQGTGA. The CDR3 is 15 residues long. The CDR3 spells CASSLGSGLEYEQYF. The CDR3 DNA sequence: TGTGCCAGCAGCTTAGGTTCAGGACTAGAGTACGAGCAGTACTTC.

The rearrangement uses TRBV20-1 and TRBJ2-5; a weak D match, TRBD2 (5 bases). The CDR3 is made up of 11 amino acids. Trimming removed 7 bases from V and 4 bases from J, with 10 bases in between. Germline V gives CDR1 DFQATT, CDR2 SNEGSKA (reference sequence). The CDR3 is CSGIAPETQYF. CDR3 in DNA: TGCAGTGGCATAGCGCCAGAGACCCAGTACTTC.

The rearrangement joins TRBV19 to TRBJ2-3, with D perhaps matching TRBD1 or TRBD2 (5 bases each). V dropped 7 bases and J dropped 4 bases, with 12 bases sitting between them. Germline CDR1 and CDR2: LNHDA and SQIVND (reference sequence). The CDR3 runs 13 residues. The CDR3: CASKVRGSDTQYF. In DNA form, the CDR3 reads TGTGCCAGTAAGGTCCGGGGCTCAGATACGCAGTATTTT.

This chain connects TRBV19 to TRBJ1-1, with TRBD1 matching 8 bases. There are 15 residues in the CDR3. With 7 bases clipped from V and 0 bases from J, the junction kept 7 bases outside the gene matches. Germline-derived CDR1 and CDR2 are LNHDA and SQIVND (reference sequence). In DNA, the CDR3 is TGTGCCAGTAATTCGGACAGGGCTCTGAACACTGAAGCTTTCTTT. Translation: CASNSDRALNTEAFF.

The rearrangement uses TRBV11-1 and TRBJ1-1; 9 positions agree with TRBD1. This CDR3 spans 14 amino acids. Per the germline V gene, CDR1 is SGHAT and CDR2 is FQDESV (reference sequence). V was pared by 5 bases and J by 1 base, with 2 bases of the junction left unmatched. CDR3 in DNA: TGTGCCAGCAGCCGGGGACAGGGGAACACTGAAGCTTTCTTT. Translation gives CASSRGQGNTEAFF. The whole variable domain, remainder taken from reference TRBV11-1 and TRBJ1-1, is EAEVAQSPRYKITEKSQAVAFWCDPISGHATLYWYRQILGQGPELLVQFQDESVVDDSQLPKDRFSAERLKGVDSTLKIQPAELGDSAMYLCASSRGQGNTEAFFGQGTRLTVV.

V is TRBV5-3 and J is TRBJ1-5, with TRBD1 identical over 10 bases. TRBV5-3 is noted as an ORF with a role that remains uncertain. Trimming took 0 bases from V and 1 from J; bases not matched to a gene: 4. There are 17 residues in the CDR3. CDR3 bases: TGTGCCAGAAGCTTGGCGACAGGGGGCCTGAGCAATCAGCCCCAGCATTTT. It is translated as CARSLATGGLSNQPQHF.

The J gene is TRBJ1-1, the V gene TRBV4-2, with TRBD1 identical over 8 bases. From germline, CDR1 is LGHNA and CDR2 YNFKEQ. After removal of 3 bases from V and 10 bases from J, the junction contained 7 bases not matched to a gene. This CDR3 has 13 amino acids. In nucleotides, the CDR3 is TGTGCCAGCAGCCAGGAACAGGGGGATGGAGCTTTCTTT. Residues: CASSQEQGDGAFF.

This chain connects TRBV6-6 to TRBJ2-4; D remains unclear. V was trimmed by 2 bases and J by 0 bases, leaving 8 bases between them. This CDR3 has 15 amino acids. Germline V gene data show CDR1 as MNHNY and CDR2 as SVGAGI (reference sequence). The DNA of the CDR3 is TGTGCCAGCAGTTACGGGGTCCTAGCCAAAAACATTCAGTACTTC. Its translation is CASSYGVLAKNIQYF.